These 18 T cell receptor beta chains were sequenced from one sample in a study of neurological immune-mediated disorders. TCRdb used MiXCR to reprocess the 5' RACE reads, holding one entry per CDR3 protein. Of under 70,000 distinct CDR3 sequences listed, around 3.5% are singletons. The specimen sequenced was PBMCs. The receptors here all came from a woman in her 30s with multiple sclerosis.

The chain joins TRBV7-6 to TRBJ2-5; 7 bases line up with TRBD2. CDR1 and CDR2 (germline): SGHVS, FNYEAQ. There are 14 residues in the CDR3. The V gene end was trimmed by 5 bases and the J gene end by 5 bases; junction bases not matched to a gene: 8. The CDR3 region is CASSPGLVGETQYF. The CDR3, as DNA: TGTGCCAGCAGCCCCGGACTAGTGGGGGAGACCCAGTACTTC.

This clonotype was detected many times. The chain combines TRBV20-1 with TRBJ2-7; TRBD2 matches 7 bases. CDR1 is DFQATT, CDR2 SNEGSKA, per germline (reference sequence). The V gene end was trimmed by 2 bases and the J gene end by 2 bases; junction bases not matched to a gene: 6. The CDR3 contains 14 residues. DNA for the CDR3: TGCAGTGCTAGACGTGCGGGAGCGACCTACGAGCAGTACTTC. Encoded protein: CSARRAGATYEQYF.

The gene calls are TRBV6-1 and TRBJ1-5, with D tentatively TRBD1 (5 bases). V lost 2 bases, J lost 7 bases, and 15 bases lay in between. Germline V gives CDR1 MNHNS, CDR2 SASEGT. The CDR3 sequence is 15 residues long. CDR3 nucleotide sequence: TGTGCCAGCAGTGAAAGGCGGCAGGGAGACCAGCCCCAGCATTTT. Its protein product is CASSERRQGDQPQHF.

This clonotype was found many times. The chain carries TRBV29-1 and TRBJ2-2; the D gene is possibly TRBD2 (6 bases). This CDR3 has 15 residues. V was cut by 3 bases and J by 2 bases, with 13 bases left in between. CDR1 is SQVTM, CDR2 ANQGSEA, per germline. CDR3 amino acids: CSVDRREANTGELFF. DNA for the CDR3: TGCAGCGTTGATCGCAGGGAGGCCAACACCGGGGAGCTGTTTTTT.

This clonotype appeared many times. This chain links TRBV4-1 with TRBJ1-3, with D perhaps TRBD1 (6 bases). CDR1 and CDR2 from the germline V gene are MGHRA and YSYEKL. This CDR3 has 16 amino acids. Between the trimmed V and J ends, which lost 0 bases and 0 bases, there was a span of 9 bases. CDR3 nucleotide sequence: TGCGCCAGCAGCCAAGAGGGACAAAACTCTGGAAACACCATATATTTT. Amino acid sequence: CASSQEGQNSGNTIYF.

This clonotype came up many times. CDR3 sequence: CSASLSGANVLTF. In DNA, the CDR3 is TGCAGTGCTAGCCTCTCTGGGGCCAACGTCCTGACTTTC. The genes are TRBV20-1 and TRBJ2-6; D gene uncertain. V lost 3 bases and J lost 0, with 3 bases in between. This CDR3 has 13 residues. The germline V gene encodes CDR1 DFQATT and CDR2 SNEGSKA (reference sequence).

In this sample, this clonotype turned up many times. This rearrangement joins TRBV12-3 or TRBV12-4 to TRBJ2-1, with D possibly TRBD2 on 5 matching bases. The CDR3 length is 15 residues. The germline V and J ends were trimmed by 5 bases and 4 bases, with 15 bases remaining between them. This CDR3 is CASSELVVTYNEQFF. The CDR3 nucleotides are TGTGCCAGCAGTGAACTAGTTGTCACGTACAATGAGCAGTTCTTC.

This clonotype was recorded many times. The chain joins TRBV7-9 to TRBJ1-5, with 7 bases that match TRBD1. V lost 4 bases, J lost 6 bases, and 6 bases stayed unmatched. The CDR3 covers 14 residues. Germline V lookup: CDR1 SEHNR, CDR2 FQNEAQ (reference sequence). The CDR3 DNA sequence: TGTGCCAGCAGCTCGGTACAGGGGTTTCAGCCCCAGCATTTT. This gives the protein CASSSVQGFQPQHF.

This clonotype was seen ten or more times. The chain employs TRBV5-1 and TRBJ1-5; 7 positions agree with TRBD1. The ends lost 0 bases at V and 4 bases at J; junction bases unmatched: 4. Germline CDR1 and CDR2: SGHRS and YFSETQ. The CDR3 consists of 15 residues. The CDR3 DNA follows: TGCGCCAGCAGCTTGGAGGGACAGACAAATCAGCCCCAGCATTTT. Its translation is CASSLEGQTNQPQHF. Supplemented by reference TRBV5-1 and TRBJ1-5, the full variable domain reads KAGVTQTPRYLIKTRGQQVTLSCSPISGHRSVSWYQQTPGQGLQFLFEYFSETQRNKGNFPGRFSGRQFSNSRSEMNVSTLELGDSALYLCASSLEGQTNQPQHFGDGTRLSIL.

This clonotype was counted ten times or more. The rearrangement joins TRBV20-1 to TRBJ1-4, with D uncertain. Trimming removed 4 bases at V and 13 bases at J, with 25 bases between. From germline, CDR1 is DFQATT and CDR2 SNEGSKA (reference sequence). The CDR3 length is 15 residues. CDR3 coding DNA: TGCAGTGCTATCCGGGTGGATCAGGCCCTGGGCGGACTGTTTTTT. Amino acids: CSAIRVDQALGGLFF.

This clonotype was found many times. The DNA of the CDR3 is TGCGCCAGCAGCGAGGGACAGGCCACAGATACGCAGTATTTT. Its protein is CASSEGQATDTQYF. The chain carries TRBV5-1 and TRBJ2-3; TRBD1 aligns across 8 bases. The V gene's germline CDR1 is SGHRS and CDR2 YFSETQ. This CDR3 comprises 14 residues. The V segment lost 4 bases and the J segment 2 bases; nucleotides outside the gene matches: 3.

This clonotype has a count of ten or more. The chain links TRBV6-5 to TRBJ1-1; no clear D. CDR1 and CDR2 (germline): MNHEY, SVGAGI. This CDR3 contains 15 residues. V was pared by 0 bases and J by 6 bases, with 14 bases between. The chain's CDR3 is CASSYSGPADAEAFF. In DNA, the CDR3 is TGTGCCAGCAGTTACTCCGGTCCTGCGGACGCTGAAGCTTTCTTT.

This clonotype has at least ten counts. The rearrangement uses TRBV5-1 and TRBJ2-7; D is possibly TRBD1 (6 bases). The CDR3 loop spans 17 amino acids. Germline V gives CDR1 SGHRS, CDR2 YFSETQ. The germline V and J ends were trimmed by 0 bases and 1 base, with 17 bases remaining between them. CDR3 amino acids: CASSLVSGQSFSYEQYF. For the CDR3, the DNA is TGCGCCAGCAGCTTGGTATCAGGACAGAGTTTTTCCTACGAGCAGTACTTC.

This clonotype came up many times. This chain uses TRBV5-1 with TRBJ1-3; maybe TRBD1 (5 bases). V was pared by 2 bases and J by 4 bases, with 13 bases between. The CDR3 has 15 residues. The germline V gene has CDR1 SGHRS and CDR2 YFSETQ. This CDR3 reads CASSFLSGMGNTIYF. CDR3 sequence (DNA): TGCGCCAGCAGCTTTCTCTCAGGGATGGGAAACACCATATATTTT.

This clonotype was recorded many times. The DNA of the CDR3 is TGCGCCAGCAGCCAAGAAGGAGGTCGGTACCAAGAGACCCAGTACTTC. This translates into CASSQEGGRYQETQYF. This chain connects TRBV4-1 to TRBJ2-5; D perhaps matches TRBD2 (5 bases). The CDR3 sequence is 16 residues long. Per the germline V gene, CDR1 is MGHRA and CDR2 is YSYEKL. Trimming removed 0 bases at V and 0 bases at J, with 11 bases between.

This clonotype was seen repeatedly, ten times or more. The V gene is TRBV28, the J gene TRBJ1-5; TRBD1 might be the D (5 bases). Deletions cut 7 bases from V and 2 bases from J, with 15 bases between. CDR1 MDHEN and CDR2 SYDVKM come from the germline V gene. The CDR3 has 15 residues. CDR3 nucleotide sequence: TGTGCCAGCAATCCGGGACGGTCAGGCAATCAGCCCCAGCATTTT. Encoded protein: CASNPGRSGNQPQHF.

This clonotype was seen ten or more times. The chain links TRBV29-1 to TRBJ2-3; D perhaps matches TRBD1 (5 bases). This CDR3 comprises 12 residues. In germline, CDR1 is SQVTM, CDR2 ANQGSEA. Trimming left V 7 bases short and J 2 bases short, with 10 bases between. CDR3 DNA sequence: TGCAGCGCTTCGACAGTCACAGATACGCAGTATTTT. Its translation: CSASTVTDTQYF.

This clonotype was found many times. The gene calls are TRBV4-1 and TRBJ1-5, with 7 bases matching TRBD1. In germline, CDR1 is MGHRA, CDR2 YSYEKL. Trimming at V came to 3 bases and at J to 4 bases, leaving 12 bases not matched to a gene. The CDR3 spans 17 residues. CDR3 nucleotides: TGCGCCAGCAGCCACCGACTAGGGGGCGCAGGTAATCAGCCCCAGCATTTT. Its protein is CASSHRLGGAGNQPQHF.